This paragraph reports one T cell receptor beta chain. Sequenced by immunoSEQ multiplex PCR; TCRdb stores in-frame clones only, minus some. The top ten clones hold approximately 2.7% of a sample with approximately 7,100 clones, around 86% of them seen once. In germline, CDR1 is KGHSH, CDR2 LQKENI. The CDR3 has 13 residues. Trimming took off 4 bases at V and 3 bases at J, with 8 bases between the two ends. This entry belongs to a study of tumor T cells in aggressive B-cell lymphoma. The receptor was derived from an adult with diffuse large B cell lymphoma. Sequences were obtained from tumor tissue. V and J are TRBV18 and TRBJ2-3, with D hard to call. As DNA, the CDR3 is TGTGCCAGCTCACGCATTAGAACAGATACGCAGTATTTT. Its protein product is CASSRIRTDTQYF.